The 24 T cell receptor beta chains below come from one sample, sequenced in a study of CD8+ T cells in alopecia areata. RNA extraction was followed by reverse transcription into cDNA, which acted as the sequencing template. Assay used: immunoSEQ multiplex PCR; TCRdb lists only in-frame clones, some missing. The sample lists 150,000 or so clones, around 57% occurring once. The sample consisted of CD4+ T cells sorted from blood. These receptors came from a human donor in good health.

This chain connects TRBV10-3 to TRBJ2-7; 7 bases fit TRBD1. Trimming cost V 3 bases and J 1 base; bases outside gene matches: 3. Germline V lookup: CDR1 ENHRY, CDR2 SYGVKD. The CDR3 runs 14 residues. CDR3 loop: CAISDPGQSYEQYF. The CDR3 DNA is TGTGCCATCAGTGATCCGGGACAGTCCTACGAGCAGTACTTC.

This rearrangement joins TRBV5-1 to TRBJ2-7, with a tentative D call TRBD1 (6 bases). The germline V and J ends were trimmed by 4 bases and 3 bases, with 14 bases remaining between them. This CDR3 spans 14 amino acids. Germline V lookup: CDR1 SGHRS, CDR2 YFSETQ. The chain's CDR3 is CASSGGHMNYEQYF. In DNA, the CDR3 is TGCGCCAGCAGCGGGGGACACATGAACTACGAGCAGTACTTC.

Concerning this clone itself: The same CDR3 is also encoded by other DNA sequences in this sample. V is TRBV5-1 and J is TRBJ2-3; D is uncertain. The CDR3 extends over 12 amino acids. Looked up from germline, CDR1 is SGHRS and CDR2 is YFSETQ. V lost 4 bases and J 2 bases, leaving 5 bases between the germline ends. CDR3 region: CASSLTTDTQYF. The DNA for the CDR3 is TGCGCCAGCAGCCTTACCACAGATACGCAGTATTTT.

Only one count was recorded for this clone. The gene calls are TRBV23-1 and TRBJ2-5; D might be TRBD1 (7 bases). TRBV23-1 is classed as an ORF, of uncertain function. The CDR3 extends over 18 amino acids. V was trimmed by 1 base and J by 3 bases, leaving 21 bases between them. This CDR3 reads CASSQLPPGGIPKETQYF. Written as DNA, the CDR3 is TGCGCCAGCAGTCAATTGCCCCCAGGGGGGATCCCGAAAGAGACCCAGTACTTC.

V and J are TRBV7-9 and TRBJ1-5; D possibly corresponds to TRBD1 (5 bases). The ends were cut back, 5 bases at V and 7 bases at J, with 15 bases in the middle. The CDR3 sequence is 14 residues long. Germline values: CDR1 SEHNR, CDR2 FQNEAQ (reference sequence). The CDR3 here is CASSTMGQEQPQHF. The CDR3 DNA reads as TGTGCCAGCAGCACCATGGGGCAGGAGCAGCCCCAGCATTTT. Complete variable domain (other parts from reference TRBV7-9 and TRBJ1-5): DTGVSQNPRHKITKRGQNVTFRCDPISEHNRLYWYRQTLGQGPEFLTYFQNEAQLEKSRLLSDRFSAERPKGSFSTLEIQRTEQGDSAMYLCASSTMGQEQPQHFGDGTRLSIL.

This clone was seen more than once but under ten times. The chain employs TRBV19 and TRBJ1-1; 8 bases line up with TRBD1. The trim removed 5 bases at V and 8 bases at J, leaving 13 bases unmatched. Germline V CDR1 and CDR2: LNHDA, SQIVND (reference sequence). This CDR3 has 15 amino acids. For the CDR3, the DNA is TGTGCCAGTAGTGCCGAAGGGGACAGGACTGAAGAAGCTTTCTTT. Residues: CASSAEGDRTEEAFF. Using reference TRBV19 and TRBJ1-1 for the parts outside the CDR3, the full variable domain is DGGITQSPKYLFRKEGQNVTLSCEQNLNHDAMYWYRQDPGQGLRLIYYSQIVNDFQKGDIAEGYSVSREKKESFPLTVTSAQKNPTAFYLCASSAEGDRTEEAFFGQGTRLTVV.

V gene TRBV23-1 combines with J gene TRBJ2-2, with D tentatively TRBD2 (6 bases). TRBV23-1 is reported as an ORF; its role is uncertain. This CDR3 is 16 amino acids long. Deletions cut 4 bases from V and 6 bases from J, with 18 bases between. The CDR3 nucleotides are TGCGCCAGCAGTCCCCAGGGCAGAGGGGAGGCCGGGGAGCTGTTTTTT. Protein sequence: CASSPQGRGEAGELFF.

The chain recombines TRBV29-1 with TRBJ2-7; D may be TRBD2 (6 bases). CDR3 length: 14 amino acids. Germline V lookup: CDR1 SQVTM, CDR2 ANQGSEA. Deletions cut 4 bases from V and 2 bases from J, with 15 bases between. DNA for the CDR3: TGCAGCGTTGGCCTTAGGGTAGCGGCCTACGAGCAGTACTTC. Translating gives CSVGLRVAAYEQYF.

The CDR3 coding sequence is TGCAGCGTTGAAGTGGCTAGCGGGGGTTTTTCGACAGATACGCAGTATTTT. Encoded protein: CSVEVASGGFSTDTQYF. This sequence joins TRBV29-1 and TRBJ2-3, with 10 nucleotides matching TRBD2. This CDR3 is built from 17 residues. The trim removed 1 base at V and 3 bases at J, leaving 10 bases unmatched. Germline values: CDR1 SQVTM, CDR2 ANQGSEA.

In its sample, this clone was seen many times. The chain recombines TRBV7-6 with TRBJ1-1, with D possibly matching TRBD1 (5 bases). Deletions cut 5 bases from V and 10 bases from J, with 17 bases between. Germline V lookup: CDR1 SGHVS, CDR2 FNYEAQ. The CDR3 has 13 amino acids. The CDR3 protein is CASSEGPRIGAFF. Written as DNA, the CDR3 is TGTGCCAGCAGCGAGGGACCCCGGATAGGAGCTTTCTTT. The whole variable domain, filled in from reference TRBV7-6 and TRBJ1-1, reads GAGVSQSPRYKVTKRGQDVALRCDPISGHVSLYWYRQALGQGPEFLTYFNYEAQQDKSGLPNDRFSAERPEGSISTLTIQRTEQRDSAMYRCASSEGPRIGAFFGQGTRLTVV.

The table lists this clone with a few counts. The CDR3 loop reads CASSRDTGELFF. The DNA for the CDR3 is TGTGCCAGCAGCCGAGACACCGGGGAGCTGTTTTTT. This chain joins TRBV7-2 and TRBJ2-2; D is uncertain. The length of the CDR3 is 12 residues. The germline V gene encodes CDR1 SGHTA and CDR2 FQGNSA. The ends were cut back, 5 bases at V and 3 bases at J, with 4 bases in the middle.

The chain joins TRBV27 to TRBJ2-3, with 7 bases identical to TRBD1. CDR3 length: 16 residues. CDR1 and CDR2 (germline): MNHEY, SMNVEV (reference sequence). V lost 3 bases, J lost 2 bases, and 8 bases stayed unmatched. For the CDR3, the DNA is TGTGCCAGCAGTTTCTTTGACAGGGTTCACACAGATACGCAGTATTTT. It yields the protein CASSFFDRVHTDTQYF.

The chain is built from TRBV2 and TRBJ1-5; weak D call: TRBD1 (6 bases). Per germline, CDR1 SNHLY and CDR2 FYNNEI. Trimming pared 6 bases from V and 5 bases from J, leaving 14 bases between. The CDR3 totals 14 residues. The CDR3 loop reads CASRQAGAYQPQHF. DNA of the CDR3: TGTGCCAGCAGGCAAGCAGGGGCCTATCAGCCCCAGCATTTT.

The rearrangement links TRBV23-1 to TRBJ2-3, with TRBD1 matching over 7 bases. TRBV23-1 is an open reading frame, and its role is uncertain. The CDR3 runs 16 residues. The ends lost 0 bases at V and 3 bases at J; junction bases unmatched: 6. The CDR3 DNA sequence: TGCGCCAGCAGTCAATCGTACAGGGACAGAACAGATACGCAGTATTTT. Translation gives CASSQSYRDRTDTQYF.

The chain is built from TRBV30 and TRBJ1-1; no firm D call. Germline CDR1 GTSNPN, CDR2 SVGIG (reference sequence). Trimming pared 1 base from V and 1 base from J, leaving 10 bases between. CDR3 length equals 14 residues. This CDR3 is CAWSGVGGNTEAFF. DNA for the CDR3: TGTGCCTGGAGTGGGGTGGGAGGGAACACTGAAGCTTTCTTT.

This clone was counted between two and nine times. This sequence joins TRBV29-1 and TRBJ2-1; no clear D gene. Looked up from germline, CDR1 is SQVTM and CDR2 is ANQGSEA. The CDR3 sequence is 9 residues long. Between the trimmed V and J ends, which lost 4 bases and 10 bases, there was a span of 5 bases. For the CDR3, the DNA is TGCAGCGTTGGATACGAGCAGTTCTTC. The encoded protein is CSVGYEQFF.

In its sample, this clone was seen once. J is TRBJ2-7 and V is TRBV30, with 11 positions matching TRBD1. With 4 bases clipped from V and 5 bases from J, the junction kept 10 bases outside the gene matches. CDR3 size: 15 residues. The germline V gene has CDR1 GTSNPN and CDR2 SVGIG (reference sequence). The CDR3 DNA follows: TGTGCCTGGACCAAGGACAGGGGGCTCTCTCACGAGCAGTACTTC. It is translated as CAWTKDRGLSHEQYF.

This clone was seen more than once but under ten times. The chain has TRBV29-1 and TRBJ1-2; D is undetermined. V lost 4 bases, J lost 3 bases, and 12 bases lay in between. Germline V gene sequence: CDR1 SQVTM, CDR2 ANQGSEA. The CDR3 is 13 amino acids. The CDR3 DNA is TGCAGCGTTGCAGGTGCGTTGGACTATGGCTACACCTTC. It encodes CSVAGALDYGYTF.

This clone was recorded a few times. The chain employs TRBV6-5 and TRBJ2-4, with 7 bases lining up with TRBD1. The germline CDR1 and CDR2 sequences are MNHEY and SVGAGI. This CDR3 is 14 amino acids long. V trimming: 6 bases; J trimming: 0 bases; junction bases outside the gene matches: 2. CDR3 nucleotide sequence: TGTGCCAGCAGAGGGACAGAAGCCAAAAACATTCAGTACTTC. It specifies CASRGTEAKNIQYF.

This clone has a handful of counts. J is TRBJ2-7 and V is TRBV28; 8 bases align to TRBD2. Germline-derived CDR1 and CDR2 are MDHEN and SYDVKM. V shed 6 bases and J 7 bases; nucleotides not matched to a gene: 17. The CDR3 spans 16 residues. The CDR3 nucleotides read TGTGCCAGCAGCCCTAGACTAGCGCTCAACCGGGGGGAGCAGTACTTC. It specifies CASSPRLALNRGEQYF. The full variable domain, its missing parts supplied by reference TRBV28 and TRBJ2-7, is DVKVTQSSRYLVKRTGEKVFLECVQDMDHENMFWYRQDPGLGLRLIYFSYDVKMKEKGDIPEGYSVSREKKERFSLILESASTNQTSMYLCASSPRLALNRGEQYFGPGTRLTVT.

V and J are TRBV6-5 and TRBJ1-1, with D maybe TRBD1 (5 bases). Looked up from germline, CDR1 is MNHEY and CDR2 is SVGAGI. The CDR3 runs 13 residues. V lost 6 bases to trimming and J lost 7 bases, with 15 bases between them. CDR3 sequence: CASRSTGSHEAFF. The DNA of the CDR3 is TGTGCCAGCAGATCTACAGGTTCCCATGAAGCTTTCTTT.

CDR3 nucleotides: TGTGCTAGTGGTTTCCCCGGGGACAGCAACTACGAGCAGTACTTC. Translated, it gives CASGFPGDSNYEQYF. The rearrangement links TRBV12-5 to TRBJ2-7, with TRBD1 matching 7 bases. The V and J ends lost 3 bases and 3 bases, in that order; junction bases with no gene match: 8. CDR3 size: 15 residues. Germline CDR1 reads LGHNT; CDR2 reads FRNRAP.

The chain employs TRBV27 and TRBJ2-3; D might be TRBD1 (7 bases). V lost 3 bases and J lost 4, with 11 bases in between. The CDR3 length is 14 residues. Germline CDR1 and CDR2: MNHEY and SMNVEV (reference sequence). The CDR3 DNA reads TGTGCCAGCAGTTTCCAGGGGGGCGCAGATACGCAGTATTTT. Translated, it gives CASSFQGGADTQYF.

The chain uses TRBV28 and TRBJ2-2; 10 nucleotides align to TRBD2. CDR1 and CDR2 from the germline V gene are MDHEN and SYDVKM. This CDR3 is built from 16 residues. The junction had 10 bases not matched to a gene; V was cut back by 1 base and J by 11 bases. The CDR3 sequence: CASSLYSSGSFGELFF. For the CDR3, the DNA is TGTGCCAGCAGTTTATATTCTAGCGGGAGTTTCGGTGAGCTGTTTTTT.